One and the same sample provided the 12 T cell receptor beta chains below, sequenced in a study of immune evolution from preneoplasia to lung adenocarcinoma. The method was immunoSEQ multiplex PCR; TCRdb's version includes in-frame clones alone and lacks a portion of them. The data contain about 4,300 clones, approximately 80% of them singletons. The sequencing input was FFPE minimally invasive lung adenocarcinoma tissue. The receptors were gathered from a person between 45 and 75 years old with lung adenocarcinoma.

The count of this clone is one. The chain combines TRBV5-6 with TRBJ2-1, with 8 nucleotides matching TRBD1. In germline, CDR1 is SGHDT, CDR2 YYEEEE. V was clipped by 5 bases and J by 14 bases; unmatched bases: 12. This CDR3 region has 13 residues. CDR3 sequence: CASRFTLDRGEFF. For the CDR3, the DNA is TGTGCCAGCAGATTTACCCTCGACAGGGGTGAGTTCTTC.

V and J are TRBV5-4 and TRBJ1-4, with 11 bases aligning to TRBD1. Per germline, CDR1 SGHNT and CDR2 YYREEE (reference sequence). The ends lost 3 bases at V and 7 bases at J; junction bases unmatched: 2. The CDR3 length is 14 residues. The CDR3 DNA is TGTGCCAGCAGCTGGGACAGGGGGGGTGAAAAACTGTTTTTT. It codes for CASSWDRGGEKLFF.

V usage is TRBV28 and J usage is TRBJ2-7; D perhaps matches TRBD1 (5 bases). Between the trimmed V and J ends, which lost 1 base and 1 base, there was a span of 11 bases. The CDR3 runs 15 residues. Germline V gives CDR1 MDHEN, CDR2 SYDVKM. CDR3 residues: CASSLLAGLSYEQYF. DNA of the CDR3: TGTGCCAGCAGTTTATTGGCAGGGTTATCCTACGAGCAGTACTTC.

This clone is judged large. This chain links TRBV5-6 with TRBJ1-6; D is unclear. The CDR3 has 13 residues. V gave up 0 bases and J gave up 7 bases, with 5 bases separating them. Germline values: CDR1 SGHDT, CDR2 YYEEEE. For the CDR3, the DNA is TGTGCCAGCAGCTTGGAACAGAATTCACCCCTCCACTTT. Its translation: CASSLEQNSPLHF.

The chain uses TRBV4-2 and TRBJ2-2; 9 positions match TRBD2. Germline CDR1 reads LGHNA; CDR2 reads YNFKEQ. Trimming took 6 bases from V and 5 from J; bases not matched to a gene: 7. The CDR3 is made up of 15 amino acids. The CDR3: CASRLAGVGTGELFF. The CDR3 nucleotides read TGTGCCAGCAGGTTAGCGGGAGTCGGTACCGGGGAGCTGTTTTTT.

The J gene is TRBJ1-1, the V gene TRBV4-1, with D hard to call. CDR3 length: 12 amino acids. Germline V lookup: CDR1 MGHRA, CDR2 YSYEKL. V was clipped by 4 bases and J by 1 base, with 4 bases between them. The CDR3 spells CASSLANTEAFF. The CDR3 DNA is TGCGCCAGCAGCCTGGCGAACACTGAAGCTTTCTTT.

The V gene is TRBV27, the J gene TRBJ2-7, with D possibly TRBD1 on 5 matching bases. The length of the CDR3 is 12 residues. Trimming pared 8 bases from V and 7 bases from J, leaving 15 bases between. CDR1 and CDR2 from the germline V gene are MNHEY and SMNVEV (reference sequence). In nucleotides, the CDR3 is TGTGCCAGCGGATCACATAAGGGGGAGCAGTACTTC. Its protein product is CASGSHKGEQYF.

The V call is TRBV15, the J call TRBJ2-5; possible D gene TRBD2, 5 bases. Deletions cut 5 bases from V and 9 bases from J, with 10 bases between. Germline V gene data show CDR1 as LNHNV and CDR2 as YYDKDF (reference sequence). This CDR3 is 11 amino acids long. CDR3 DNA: TGTGCCACCAGCTCGGGGTGGGCCCAGTACTTC. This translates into CATSSGWAQYF.

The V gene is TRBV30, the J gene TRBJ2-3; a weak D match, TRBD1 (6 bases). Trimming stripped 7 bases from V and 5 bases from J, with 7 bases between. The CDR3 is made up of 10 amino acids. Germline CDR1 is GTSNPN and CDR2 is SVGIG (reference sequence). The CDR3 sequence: CALGQDTQYF. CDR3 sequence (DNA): TGTGCCTTGGGACAAGATACGCAGTATTTT.

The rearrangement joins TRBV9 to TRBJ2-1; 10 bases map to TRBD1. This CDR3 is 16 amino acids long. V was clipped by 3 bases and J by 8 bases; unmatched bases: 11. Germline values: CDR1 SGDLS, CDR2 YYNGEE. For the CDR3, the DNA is TGTGCCAGCAGCGCACCGGGACAGGGGATATTCCATGAGCAGTTCTTC. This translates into CASSAPGQGIFHEQFF.

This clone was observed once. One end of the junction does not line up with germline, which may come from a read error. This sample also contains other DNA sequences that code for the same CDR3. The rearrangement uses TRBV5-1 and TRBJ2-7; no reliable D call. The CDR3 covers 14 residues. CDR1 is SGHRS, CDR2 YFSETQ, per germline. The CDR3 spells CASSLGSLEYEQYF. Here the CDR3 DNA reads TGCGCCAGCAGCTTGGGCTCACTCGAGTACGAGCAGTATTTC.

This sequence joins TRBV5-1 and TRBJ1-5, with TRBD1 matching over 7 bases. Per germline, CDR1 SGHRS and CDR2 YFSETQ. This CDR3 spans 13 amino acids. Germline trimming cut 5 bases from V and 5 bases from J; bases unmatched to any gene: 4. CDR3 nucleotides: TGCGCCAGCAGGGAAGGGGGCGATCAGCCCCAGCATTTT. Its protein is CASREGGDQPQHF.